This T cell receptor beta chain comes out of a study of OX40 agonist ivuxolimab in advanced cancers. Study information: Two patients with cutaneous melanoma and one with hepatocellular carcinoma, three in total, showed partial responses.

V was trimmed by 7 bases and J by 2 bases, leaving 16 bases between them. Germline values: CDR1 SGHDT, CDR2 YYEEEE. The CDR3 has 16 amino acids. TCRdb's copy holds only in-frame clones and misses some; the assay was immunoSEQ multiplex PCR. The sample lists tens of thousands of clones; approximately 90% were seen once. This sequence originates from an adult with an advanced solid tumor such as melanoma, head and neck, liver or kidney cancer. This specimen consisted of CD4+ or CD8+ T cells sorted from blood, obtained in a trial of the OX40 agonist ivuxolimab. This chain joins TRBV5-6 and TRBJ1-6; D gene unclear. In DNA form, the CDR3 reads TGTGCCAGCCATTCACCTTCGGTGACCTATAATTCACCCCTCCACTTT. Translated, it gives CASHSPSVTYNSPLHF.